These T cell receptor beta chains were read from a single sample in a study of blood T cell repertoires in COVID-19. The assay was immunoSEQ multiplex PCR, and TCRdb's table has in-frame clones only and misses some. The sample lists a few hundred thousand clones, about 87% occurring once. Sequencing used PBMCs or T cells enriched from blood (not recorded which). The receptors here all came from a man aged 18-30 years with acute COVID-19. CDR3s include the opening cysteine and the closing phenylalanine or tryptophan. D genes are given only for firm matches. Rows give clone size only sometimes, using once, few, many, or a class for an expanded clone.

clone_size,d_call,j_call,v_call,cdr3_length,cdr3_nt,cdr3_aa
.,.,TRBJ2-7,TRBV4-3,13,TGCGCCAGCAGCCAAGATAGGGGGTACGAGCAGTACTTC,CASSQDRGYEQYF
.,TRBD1,TRBJ1-2,TRBV4-2,14,TGTGCCAGCAGCCTAATACAGGGGGACTATGGCTACACCTTC,CASSLIQGDYGYTF
.,.,TRBJ1-5,TRBV5-5,15,TGTGCCAGCAGCTACGGGACAACCAGCAATCAGCCCCAGCATTTT,CASSYGTTSNQPQHF
.,.,TRBJ2-3,TRBV15,15,TGTGCCACCAGCAGAGAAAGGGGGAACACAGATACGCAGTATTTT,CATSRERGNTDTQYF
once,.,TRBJ1-2,TRBV7-8,16,TGTGCCAGCAGCCGAGACAGAATACCAGCTAACTATGGCTACACCTTC,CASSRDRIPANYGYTF
.,.,TRBJ2-7,TRBV7-8,14,TGTGCCAGCAGCCCCCCCGACAGTTCCTACGAGCAGTACTTC,CASSPPDSSYEQYF
.,TRBD2,TRBJ2-7,TRBV3-1/TRBV3-2,14,TGTGCCAGCAGCCCGGGACTAGCAATGTACGAGCAGTACTTC,CASSPGLAMYEQYF
.,TRBD2,TRBJ2-3,TRBV5-1,15,TGCGCCAGCAGCTCGACTAGCGGGGGTACAGATACGCAGTATTTT,CASSSTSGGTDTQYF
.,TRBD2,TRBJ2-7,TRBV5-5,14,TGTGCCAGCAGCCAAACTAGCGGACCCTACGAGCAGTACTTC,CASSQTSGPYEQYF
.,.,TRBJ2-5,TRBV19,13,TGTGCCAGTAGTGATACTCGGGGAGAGACCCAGTACTTC,CASSDTRGETQYF
.,.,TRBJ2-1,TRBV5-5,15,TGTGCCAGCAGCTTGGTGAGGGAGGAGTACAATGAGCAGTTCTTC,CASSLVREEYNEQFF
.,TRBD1,TRBJ2-3,TRBV7-3,15,TGTGCCAGCAGCTTTACAGGGGGCATGGCAGATACGCAGTATTTT,CASSFTGGMADTQYF
.,TRBD2,TRBJ2-7,TRBV19,14,TGTGCCAGTAGTACCACTAGCGGAACCACGGGGCAGTACTTC,CASSTTSGTTGQYF
.,.,TRBJ2-3,TRBV7-8,17,TGTGCCAGCACCTACCGTAGGGGGGGGAGTCCCACAGATACGCAGTATTTT,CASTYRRGGSPTDTQYF
.,.,TRBJ1-1,TRBV13,13,TGTGCCAGCAGCTTCGGCAGGGTCAGTGAAGCTTTCTTT,CASSFGRVSEAFF
.,TRBD2,TRBJ2-1,TRBV29-1,13,TGCAGCGTTGAGGGGACTATAGTCTATGAGCAGTTCTTC,CSVEGTIVYEQFF
.,TRBD2,TRBJ2-5,TRBV7-8,16,TGTGCCAGCAGCCCAGGACTAGCGGGAGGCGGAGAGACCCAGTACTTC,CASSPGLAGGGETQYF
.,TRBD2,TRBJ2-1,TRBV11-3,15,TGTGCCAGCAGCTTATCTCTAGCGGGAGAACGTGAGCAGTTCTTC,CASSLSLAGEREQFF
.,TRBD2,TRBJ2-3,TRBV12-5,16,TGTGCTAGTGGTCTGGGTCTAGCGGGCCGCACAGATACGCAGTATTTT,CASGLGLAGRTDTQYF
.,.,TRBJ1-2,TRBV7-2,17,TGTGCCAGCAGCCCAAGTCCCCGGTTTTCGGGTAACTATGGCTACACCTTC,CASSPSPRFSGNYGYTF
.,.,TRBJ1-5,TRBV7-8,14,TGTGCCAGCAGCTTAGTCCCAAGCAATCAGCCCCAGCATTTT,CASSLVPSNQPQHF
few,TRBD1,TRBJ1-4,TRBV19,13,TGTGCCAGTAGTATCACAGGGGTGGAAAAACTGTTTTTT,CASSITGVEKLFF
.,.,TRBJ2-7,TRBV28,14,TGTGCCAGCGGGGTGGGGGGAAGCTCCTACGAGCAGTACTTC,CASGVGGSSYEQYF
once,TRBD1,TRBJ1-1,TRBV2,14,TGTGCCAGCCATTTTTCAGGGGGGAACACTGAAGCTTTCTTT,CASHFSGGNTEAFF
.,TRBD1,TRBJ1-2,TRBV5-1,16,TGCGCCAGTACGCCCGGGACAGGGACACCTAACTATGGCTACACCTTC,CASTPGTGTPNYGYTF
.,TRBD1,TRBJ1-2,TRBV7-9,15,TGTGCCAGCAGCAACCACAGGGGGCGCCTCTATGGCTACACCTTC,CASSNHRGRLYGYTF
.,.,TRBJ2-3,TRBV5-4,13,TGTGCCAGCAGCTTGGGCGGTACAGATACGCAGTATTTT,CASSLGGTDTQYF
.,.,TRBJ2-1,TRBV27,16,TGTGCCAGCAGTTTATCGACAGACAGCCCCTACAATGAGCAGTTCTTC,CASSLSTDSPYNEQFF
.,.,TRBJ2-2,TRBV7-9,14,TGTGCCAGCAGCTCCTATCAGGCCACCGGGGAGCTGTTTTTT,CASSSYQATGELFF
.,TRBD1,TRBJ2-5,TRBV29-1,14,TGCAGCGTCGCCGACCGGACAGGGGGGGAGACCCAGTACTTC,CSVADRTGGETQYF
.,.,TRBJ2-1,TRBV20-1,11,TGCAGTGCTAGGTCGTACAATGAGCAGTTCTTC,CSARSYNEQFF
.,.,TRBJ2-1,TRBV28,14,TGTGCCAGCAGCCCCGGGGTTGGTGCAAATGAGCAGTTCTTC,CASSPGVGANEQFF
few,TRBD1,TRBJ1-1,TRBV4-1,17,TGCGCCAGCAGCCTGCCGGCTACCGGGACAGGGGTGGCTGAAGCTTTCTTT,CASSLPATGTGVAEAFF
.,.,TRBJ2-2,TRBV7-8,17,TGTGCCAGCAGCCGTACTCAGACAGGCCTAGGCACCGGGGAGCTGTTTTTT,CASSRTQTGLGTGELFF
.,.,TRBJ2-7,TRBV5-6,16,TGTGCCAGCAGCGCGGGCAGGGGCCTAGGGTCTGGTGAGCAGTACTTC,CASSAGRGLGSGEQYF
.,.,TRBJ1-6,TRBV28,16,TGTGCCAGCAGTTTATCAAGGCCGGAGGGTAATTCACCCCTCCACTTT,CASSLSRPEGNSPLHF
.,.,TRBJ1-3,TRBV9,16,TGTGCCAGCAGCCTTGGGGAGGGAGCCTCTGGAAACACCATATATTTT,CASSLGEGASGNTIYF
few,.,TRBJ1-1,TRBV4-1,15,TGCGCCAGCAGCCAAGTGGGGGCCTATACTACTGAAGCTTTCTTT,CASSQVGAYTTEAFF
.,.,TRBJ2-7,TRBV19,16,TGTGCCAGTACGAGGGGAGACGGGAGAGGGATCTACGAGCAGTACTTC,CASTRGDGRGIYEQYF
.,.,TRBJ1-1,TRBV30,10,TGTGCGGGGGGTCACACTGAAGCTTTCTTT,CAGGHTEAFF
.,TRBD2,TRBJ2-5,TRBV5-1,15,TGCGCCAGCAGCACACAACTAGCGCCGCAAGAGACCCAGTACTTC,CASSTQLAPQETQYF
many,TRBD1,TRBJ2-1,TRBV24-1,15,TGTGCCACCAGTGACTCCGGGACAGATTACAATGAGCAGTTCTTC,CATSDSGTDYNEQFF
.,.,TRBJ1-2,TRBV4-1,16,TGCGCCAGCAGCCAAGAATTGGCGGGCCTAAGCTATGGCTACACCTTC,CASSQELAGLSYGYTF
.,TRBD1,TRBJ2-7,TRBV19,14,TGTGCCAGTACTCCCGGGACAGGACCATACGAGCAGTACTTC,CASTPGTGPYEQYF
.,TRBD1,TRBJ1-2,TRBV24-1,14,TGTGCCACCAGTGAGGCCAGGGGGGACTATGGCTACACCTTC,CATSEARGDYGYTF